This TCR beta chain was documented in a study of identical twins. This clonotype was observed a few times. The CDR3 runs 13 residues. V dropped 10 bases and J dropped 10; count of bases not matched to a gene: 8. CDR1 and CDR2 (germline): SGHKS, YYEKEE (reference sequence). One entry per CDR3 protein, called by TCRdb with MiXCR from the 5' RACE reads. The sample carries 600,000 to 850,000 distinct CDR3 sequences, 15% to 20% recorded once. This sample was shared with a second study, whose subject was T cells expressing NK-cell markers.

Sequencing input: PBMCs. This TCR derives from a woman younger than 35 in good health. This chain links TRBV5-5 with TRBJ2-1; TRBD2 matches 13 bases. The CDR3 DNA reads as TGTGCCGGGGGGACTAGCGGGAAGGAAGAGCAGTTCTTC. Amino acid sequence: CAGGTSGKEEQFF.